This entry lists 27 T cell receptor beta chains sequenced from one sample in a study of CD4 T cells in relation to SARS-CoV-2 and coronaviruses. The data were produced by immunoSEQ multiplex PCR, yet TCRdb's version contains in-frame clones alone and is incomplete. Of 24,000 or so clones listed, 76% are singletons. Their antigens are not known. The unexposed donors gave CD4+ T cells in about 2010-2019, prior to COVID-19. The cells were cultured for 10 days before CD4+ T cells were isolated. Sequencing input: CD4+ T cells from PBMCs, cultured in vitro. The receptors come from a human donor in good health.

This clone appeared a few times. The CDR3 is CASSPGTISNQPQHF. Here the CDR3 DNA reads TGTGCCAGCAGCCCCGGGACTATTAGTAATCAGCCCCAGCATTTT. J is TRBJ1-5 and V is TRBV7-8, with a weak D call TRBD1 (5 bases). Germline lookup yields CDR1 SGHVS and CDR2 FQNEAQ. The V end was cut by 5 bases, the J end by 4 bases, with 15 bases between. The CDR3 sequence is 15 residues long. Full variable domain (remainder filled in from reference TRBV7-8 and TRBJ1-5): GAGVSQSPRYKVAKRGQDVALRCDPISGHVSLFWYQQALGQGPEFLTYFQNEAQLDKSGLPSDRFFAERPEGSVSTLKIQRTQQEDSAVYLCASSPGTISNQPQHFGDGTRLSIL.

CDR3 amino acids: CASSFSDTQYF. The CDR3 bases are TGTGCCAGCAGCTTTTCAGATACGCAGTATTTT. The chain uses TRBV7-9 and TRBJ2-3; D is unclear. The CDR3 covers 11 residues. V shed 3 bases and J shed 4 bases, with 2 bases lying between them. Germline assignment: CDR1 SEHNR and CDR2 FQNEAQ (reference sequence). Full variable domain (rest looked up from reference TRBV7-9 and TRBJ2-3): DTGVSQNPRHKITKRGQNVTFRCDPISEHNRLYWYRQTLGQGPEFLTYFQNEAQLEKSRLLSDRFSAERPKGSFSTLEIQRTEQGDSAMYLCASSFSDTQYFGPGTRLTVL.

For the CDR3, the DNA is TGTGCCAGCAGCCAAGTCAGCGGGGGGAGTGGTGAGCAGTTCTTC. Protein sequence: CASSQVSGGSGEQFF. The V call is TRBV3-1 (or the pseudogene TRBV3-2), the J call TRBJ2-1; 9 bases are a match to TRBD2. This CDR3 has 15 amino acids. Looked up from germline, CDR1 is LGHDT and CDR2 is YNNKEL (reference sequence). V was clipped by 1 base and J by 9 bases; unmatched bases: 7.

This rearrangement joins TRBV12-3 or TRBV12-4 to TRBJ1-5; D uncertain. Trimming removed 6 bases from V and 7 bases from J, with 10 bases in between. This CDR3 region has 12 residues. The CDR3 DNA follows: TGTGCCAGCAGCCCATACACCCAGCCCCAGCATTTT. Translated: CASSPYTQPQHF.

The chain has TRBV2 and TRBJ1-2, with no clear D. V lost 6 bases, J lost 5 bases, and 16 bases lay in between. This CDR3 has 14 amino acids. CDR1 is SNHLY, CDR2 FYNNEI, per germline. CDR3 nucleotide sequence: TGTGCCAGCAGCGTTGTGTCAGGCCGATATGGCTACACCTTC. It yields the protein CASSVVSGRYGYTF.

This clone was detected only once. The chain joins TRBV7-9 to TRBJ1-5; 9 bases line up with TRBD1. Trimming at V came to 1 base and at J to 9 bases, leaving 10 bases not matched to a gene. Germline CDR1 is SEHNR and CDR2 is FQNEAQ (reference sequence). This CDR3 spans 16 amino acids. The CDR3 spells CASSLDFSDRGRPQHF. In DNA form, the CDR3 reads TGTGCCAGCAGCTTAGATTTTTCGGACAGGGGAAGGCCCCAGCATTTT.

This CDR3 reads CASRFGGSSYNEQFF. CDR3 nucleotide sequence: TGTGCCAGCAGATTCGGGGGAAGCTCCTACAATGAGCAGTTCTTC. The chain recombines TRBV2 with TRBJ2-1; D possibly corresponds to TRBD2 (6 bases). This CDR3 spans 15 amino acids. Trimming removed 6 bases at V and 0 bases at J, with 12 bases between. Looked up from germline, CDR1 is SNHLY and CDR2 is FYNNEI.

On this clone: The junction departs from germline at one end; a sequencing error may be responsible. The chain links TRBV7-7 to TRBJ2-5, with 10 bases aligning to TRBD1. The germline V gene has CDR1 SSHAT and CDR2 FNYEAQ (reference sequence). This CDR3 spans 19 amino acids. The CDR3 reads CASSLVEDRGTGRAETQYF. CDR3 DNA sequence: TGTGCTAGCAGCTTAGTCGAGGACAGGGGGACCGGCCGGGCGGAGACCCAGTACTTC.

As concerns this clone: The junction shows a germline mismatch at one end, possibly a read error. V usage is TRBV6-5 and J usage is TRBJ2-3; 10 bases match TRBD1. The CDR3 has 10 amino acids. Germline CDR1 MNHEY, CDR2 SVGAGI. CDR3 coding DNA: TGTGCCAGCACCGGGACAGGGGTCAATTTT. Its translation: CASTGTGVNF.

The rearrangement links TRBV18 to TRBJ2-1; D unresolved. Germline V gene lookup returns CDR1 KGHSH and CDR2 LQKENI. V was trimmed by 3 bases and J by 5 bases, leaving 8 bases between them. The CDR3 contains 13 residues. DNA for the CDR3: TGTGCCAGCTCACCGGGGTCCCACAATGAGCAGTTCTTC. Protein sequence: CASSPGSHNEQFF. Complete variable domain (other parts from reference TRBV18 and TRBJ2-1): NAGVMQNPRHLVRRRGQEARLRCSPMKGHSHVYWYRQLPEEGLKFMVYLQKENIIDESGMPKERFSAEFPKEGPSILRIQQVVRGDSAAYFCASSPGSHNEQFFGPGTRLTVL.

The CDR3 region has the DNA TGCAGCGGCCGCGTTACAGGGTTCGAAAACATTCAGTACTTC. Translated: CSGRVTGFENIQYF. The genes are TRBV29-1 and TRBJ2-4; TRBD1 is a possible D gene (6 bases). V shed 7 bases and J shed 5 bases, with 18 bases lying between them. Germline V gene sequence: CDR1 SQVTM, CDR2 ANQGSEA. The CDR3 length is 14 residues.

V is TRBV19 and J is TRBJ2-7, with D tentatively TRBD2 (6 bases). The V end lost 6 bases, the J end lost 0 bases, and 12 bases lay between the germline ends. The CDR3 length is 14 residues. CDR1 is LNHDA and CDR2 is SQIVND in the germline V gene (reference sequence). DNA of the CDR3: TGTGCCAGTAGCTGGGACGGGAGCTCCTACGAGCAGTACTTC. Translating it yields CASSWDGSSYEQYF.

The V call is TRBV5-1, the J call TRBJ1-2; maybe TRBD1 (6 bases). The ends were cut back, 4 bases at V and 4 bases at J, with 20 bases in the middle. The germline CDR1 and CDR2 sequences are SGHRS and YFSETQ. CDR3 length: 16 amino acids. CDR3 loop: CASSPAPGQLGYGYTF. In DNA, the CDR3 is TGCGCCAGCAGCCCCGCCCCTGGACAGCTCGGCTATGGCTACACCTTC.

The rearrangement links TRBV5-1 to TRBJ1-2, with D perhaps matching TRBD1 (6 bases). V was clipped by 0 bases and J by 0 bases, with 9 bases between them. Per germline, CDR1 SGHRS and CDR2 YFSETQ. CDR3 length: 15 residues. The CDR3 protein is CASSLGDRSNYGYTF. CDR3 DNA: TGCGCCAGCAGCTTGGGAGACAGGTCTAACTATGGCTACACCTTC.

This clone was picked up a small number of times. The J gene is TRBJ1-3, the V gene TRBV9; the D is unclear. Germline assignment: CDR1 SGDLS and CDR2 YYNGEE. The CDR3 has 16 residues. V gave up 4 bases and J gave up 4 bases, with 18 bases separating them. The CDR3 nucleotides read TGTGCCAGCAGCCCACACCTCGACCCCGTAGGAAACACCATATATTTT. Translating it yields CASSPHLDPVGNTIYF.

This chain links TRBV5-1 with TRBJ2-1; a possible D gene is TRBD2 (6 bases). CDR3 size: 17 residues. Germline values: CDR1 SGHRS, CDR2 YFSETQ. Trimming stripped 4 bases from V and 7 bases from J, with 24 bases between. The CDR3: CASSPRPGPRGRNEQFF. CDR3 DNA sequence: TGCGCCAGCAGCCCAAGACCAGGACCGCGGGGTAGGAATGAGCAGTTCTTC.

The chain uses TRBV19 and TRBJ1-1; TRBD1 matches 7 bases. The V and J ends lost 3 bases and 1 base, in that order; junction bases with no gene match: 5. Per the germline V gene, CDR1 is LNHDA and CDR2 is SQIVND (reference sequence). The CDR3 consists of 15 residues. The CDR3 DNA reads as TGTGCCAGTAGTATCCAGGGGGGCCCGAACACTGAAGCTTTCTTT. This codes for CASSIQGGPNTEAFF.

V gene TRBV7-2 combines with J gene TRBJ1-4; D may be TRBD1 (6 bases). The CDR3 is 16 amino acids. Deletions cut 1 base from V and 7 bases from J, with 16 bases between. The V gene's germline CDR1 is SGHTA and CDR2 FQGNSA. The CDR3 DNA sequence: TGTGCCAGCAGCTTAGGGTTTTCGGGGGGCGGTGAAAAACTGTTTTTT. Translated: CASSLGFSGGGEKLFF.

This clone was seen a handful of times. The chain joins TRBV9 to TRBJ1-1, with D unresolved. Trimming removed 3 bases from V and 5 bases from J, with 14 bases in between. CDR1 and CDR2 from the germline V gene are SGDLS and YYNGEE. This CDR3 spans 14 amino acids. CDR3 nucleotide sequence: TGTGCCAGCAGCGCGAACGTAAGACGAACTGAAGCTTTCTTT. Encoded protein: CASSANVRRTEAFF.

The rearrangement links TRBV2 to TRBJ2-1; 9 nucleotides align to TRBD2. The CDR3 loop spans 15 amino acids. Germline V gives CDR1 SNHLY, CDR2 FYNNEI. V lost 2 bases and J lost 8; bases outside the gene matches: 7. CDR3 amino acids: CASSELGRGGYEQFF. CDR3 DNA: TGTGCCAGCAGTGAATTGGGGCGGGGGGGCTATGAGCAGTTCTTC.

This sequence joins TRBV9 and TRBJ2-2, with a possible D match to TRBD2 (6 bases). The CDR3 length is 14 residues. With 5 bases removed from V and 0 bases from J, the gap between germline ends came to 8 bases. The germline CDR1 and CDR2 sequences are SGDLS and YYNGEE. CDR3 sequence: CASRAGPNTGELFF. The CDR3 DNA sequence: TGTGCCAGCAGGGCGGGGCCGAACACCGGGGAGCTGTTTTTT.

This rearrangement joins TRBV7-2 to TRBJ2-3; no clear D. V dropped 2 bases and J dropped 0 bases, with 6 bases sitting between them. Germline V lookup: CDR1 SGHTA, CDR2 FQGNSA. The CDR3 runs to 14 residues. The CDR3 coding sequence is TGTGCCAGCAGCTTATATGAAAGCACAGATACGCAGTATTTT. As protein: CASSLYESTDTQYF.

This clone was recorded only once. This chain links TRBV19 with TRBJ2-3; D gene uncertain. V was trimmed by 3 bases and J by 1 base, leaving 5 bases between them. The CDR3 extends over 13 amino acids. Germline lookup yields CDR1 LNHDA and CDR2 SQIVND (reference sequence). The DNA of the CDR3 is TGTGCCAGTAGTATTCAGGGCACAGATACGCAGTATTTT. Translating it yields CASSIQGTDTQYF.

V and J are TRBV5-1 and TRBJ2-2, with TRBD2 matching 14 bases. There are 18 residues in the CDR3. V shed 2 bases and J 2 bases; nucleotides not matched to a gene: 5. In germline, CDR1 is SGHRS, CDR2 YFSETQ. As DNA, the CDR3 is TGCGCCAGCAGCTTAAGACTAGCGGGGGGGTCTAACACCGGGGAGCTGTTTTTT. Protein product: CASSLRLAGGSNTGELFF.

This clone was seen just once. The chain links TRBV18 to TRBJ2-3, with TRBD2 as a possible D gene (5 bases). CDR1 and CDR2 from the germline V gene are KGHSH and LQKENI. The CDR3 extends over 14 amino acids. V lost 2 bases and J lost 5, with 11 bases in between. CDR3 protein: CASSPFGSQDTQYF. The CDR3 coding sequence is TGTGCCAGCTCACCATTTGGGAGCCAAGATACGCAGTATTTT.

V usage is TRBV18 and J usage is TRBJ2-5, with D possibly being TRBD1 (6 bases). Per the germline V gene, CDR1 is KGHSH and CDR2 is LQKENI. The CDR3 contains 16 residues. V gave up 3 bases and J gave up 5 bases, with 19 bases separating them. CDR3 sequence: CASSPSVGGSSETQYF. The CDR3 coding sequence is TGTGCCAGCTCACCCTCGGTAGGGGGAAGTTCGGAGACCCAGTACTTC.

The chain links TRBV9 to TRBJ2-2; D possibly corresponds to TRBD1 (5 bases). There are 16 residues in the CDR3. The germline V gene encodes CDR1 SGDLS and CDR2 YYNGEE. V lost 0 bases and J lost 0, with 9 bases in between. The DNA of the CDR3 is TGTGCCAGCAGCGTAGGGCAGGGTCCGAACACCGGGGAGCTGTTTTTT. Translated: CASSVGQGPNTGELFF. The complete variable domain, with remaining parts taken from reference TRBV9 and TRBJ2-2, reads DSGVTQTPKHLITATGQRVTLRCSPRSGDLSVYWYQQSLDQGLQFLIQYYNGEERAKGNILERFSAQQFPDLHSELNLSSLELGDSALYFCASSVGQGPNTGELFFGEGSRLTVL.